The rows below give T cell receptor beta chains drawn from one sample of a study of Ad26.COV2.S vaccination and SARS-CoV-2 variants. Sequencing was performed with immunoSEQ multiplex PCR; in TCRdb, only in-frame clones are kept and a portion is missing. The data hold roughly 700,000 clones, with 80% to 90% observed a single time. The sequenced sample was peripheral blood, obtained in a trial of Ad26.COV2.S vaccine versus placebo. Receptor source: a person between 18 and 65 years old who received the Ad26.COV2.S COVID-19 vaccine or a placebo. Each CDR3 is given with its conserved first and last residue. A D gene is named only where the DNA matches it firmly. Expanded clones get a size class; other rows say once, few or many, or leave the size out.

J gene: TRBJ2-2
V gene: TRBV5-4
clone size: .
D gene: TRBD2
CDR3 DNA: TGTGCCAGCAGCTTGGTGGGGACTAGCGGGACCCCGGACACCGGGGAGCTGTTTTTT
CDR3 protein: CASSLVGTSGTPDTGELFF

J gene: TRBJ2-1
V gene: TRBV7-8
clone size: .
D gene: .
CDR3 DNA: TGTGCCAGCAGCTTAGCGGGACTTCAATCCTCCTACAATGAGCAGTTCTTC
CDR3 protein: CASSLAGLQSSYNEQFF

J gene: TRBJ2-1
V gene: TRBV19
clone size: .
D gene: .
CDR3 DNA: TGTGCCAGTAGTATGCAGGAAGGTGAGCAGTTCTTC
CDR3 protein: CASSMQEGEQFF

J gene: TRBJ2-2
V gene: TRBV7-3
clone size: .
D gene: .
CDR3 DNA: TGTGCCAGCAGCCGCCAGGGGTCGAACACCGGGGAGCTGTTTTTT
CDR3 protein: CASSRQGSNTGELFF

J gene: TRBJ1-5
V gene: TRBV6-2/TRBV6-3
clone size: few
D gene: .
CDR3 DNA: TGTGCCAGCAGTTACCGATGGAGCAATCAGCCCCAGCATTTT
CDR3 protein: CASSYRWSNQPQHF

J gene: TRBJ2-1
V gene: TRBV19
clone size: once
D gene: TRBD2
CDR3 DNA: TGTGCCAGTAGTATATCCCATCGGGGGGCAGGTCTAGCGGGAGGTCTGAATGAGCAGTTCTTC
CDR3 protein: CASSISHRGAGLAGGLNEQFF

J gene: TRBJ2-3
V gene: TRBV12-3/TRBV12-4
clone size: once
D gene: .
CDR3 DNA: TGTGCCAGCAGTTTTACCTCCCGAGATACGCAGTATTTT
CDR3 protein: CASSFTSRDTQYF

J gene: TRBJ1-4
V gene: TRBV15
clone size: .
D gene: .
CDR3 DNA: TGTGCCACCAGCAGAGATTGGTTTACGGGTGAAAAACTGTTTTTT
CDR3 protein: CATSRDWFTGEKLFF

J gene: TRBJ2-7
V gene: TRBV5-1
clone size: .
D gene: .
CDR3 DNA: TGCGCCAGCAGCGCGGGACAGAACTACGAGCAGTACTTC
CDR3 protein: CASSAGQNYEQYF

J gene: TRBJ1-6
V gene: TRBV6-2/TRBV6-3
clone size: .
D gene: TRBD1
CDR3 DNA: TGTGCCAGCAGTCCCCGGGACAGCCATAATTCACCCCTCCACTTT
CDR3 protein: CASSPRDSHNSPLHF

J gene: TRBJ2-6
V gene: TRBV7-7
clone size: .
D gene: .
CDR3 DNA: TGTGCTAGCAGCGCGACAGGCTCTGGGGCCAACGTCCTGACTTTC
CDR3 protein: CASSATGSGANVLTF

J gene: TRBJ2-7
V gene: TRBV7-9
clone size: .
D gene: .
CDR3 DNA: TGTGCCAGCAGCTCTGATGAAAGGTACGAGCAGTACTTC
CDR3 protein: CASSSDERYEQYF

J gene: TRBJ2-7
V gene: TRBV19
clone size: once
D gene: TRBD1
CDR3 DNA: TGTGCCAGTAGTAAGGACAGGGACTACGAGCAGTACTTC
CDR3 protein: CASSKDRDYEQYF

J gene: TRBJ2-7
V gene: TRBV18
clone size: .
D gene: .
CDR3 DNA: TGTGCCAGCTCACCACGCTCACAGGGAGGACTCTCCGAGCAGTACTTC
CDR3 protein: CASSPRSQGGLSEQYF

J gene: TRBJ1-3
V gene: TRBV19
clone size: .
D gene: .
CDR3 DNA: TGTGCCAGTTCGGAGAGAAGAAACACCATATATTTT
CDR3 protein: CASSERRNTIYF

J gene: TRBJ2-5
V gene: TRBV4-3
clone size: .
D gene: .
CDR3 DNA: TGCGCCAGCAGCCAAGGGCAGGGCGGGGAGACCCAGTACTTC
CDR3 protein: CASSQGQGGETQYF

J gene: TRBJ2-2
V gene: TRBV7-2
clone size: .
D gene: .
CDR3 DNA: TGTGCCAGCAGCTTTAGCCAGAACACCGGGGAGCTGTTTTTT
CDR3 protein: CASSFSQNTGELFF

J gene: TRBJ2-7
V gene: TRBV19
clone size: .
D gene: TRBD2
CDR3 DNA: TGTGCCAGTAGTATAGCTAGCGGAAACTACGAGCAGTACTTC
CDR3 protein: CASSIASGNYEQYF

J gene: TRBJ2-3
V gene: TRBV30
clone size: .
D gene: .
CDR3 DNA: TGTGCCTGGAGCCGGGAGCGGAGGAGCACAGATACGCAGTATTTT
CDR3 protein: CAWSRERRSTDTQYF

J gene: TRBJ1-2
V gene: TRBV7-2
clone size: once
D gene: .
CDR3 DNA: TGTGCCAGCAGCTCATCCGGGGGATTCTATGGCTACACCTTC
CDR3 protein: CASSSSGGFYGYTF

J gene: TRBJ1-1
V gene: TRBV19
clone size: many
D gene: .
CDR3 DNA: TGTGCCAGTAGGATTAATCCTTTTGAAGCTTTCTTT
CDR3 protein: CASRINPFEAFF

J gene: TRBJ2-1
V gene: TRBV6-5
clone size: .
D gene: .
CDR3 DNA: TGTGCCAGCAGCTCGGGACTGAGCTCCTACAATGAGCAGTTCTTC
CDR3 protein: CASSSGLSSYNEQFF

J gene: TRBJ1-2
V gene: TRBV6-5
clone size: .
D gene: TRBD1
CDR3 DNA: TGTGCCAGCAGGACCGGACAGGGGATGTATGGCTACACCTTC
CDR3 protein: CASRTGQGMYGYTF

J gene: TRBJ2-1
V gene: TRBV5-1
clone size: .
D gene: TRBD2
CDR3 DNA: TGCGCCAGCAAAAGCGGGGGGGAATCCTACAATGAGCAGTTCTTC
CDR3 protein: CASKSGGESYNEQFF

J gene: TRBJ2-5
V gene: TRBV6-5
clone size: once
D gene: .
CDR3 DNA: TGTGCCAGCAGTTACCGGACACCCCAAGAGACCCAGTACTTC
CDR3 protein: CASSYRTPQETQYF

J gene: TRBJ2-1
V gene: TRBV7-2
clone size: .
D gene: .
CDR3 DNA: TGTGCCAGCAGCTTAGGAGCAGGGCCTTCAGGAGAGCAGTTCTTC
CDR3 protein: CASSLGAGPSGEQFF

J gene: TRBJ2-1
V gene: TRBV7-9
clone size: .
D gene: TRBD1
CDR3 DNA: TGTGCCAGCAGCCCCCCCCGGACAGGTATGAATGAGCAGTTCTTC
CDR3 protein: CASSPPRTGMNEQFF

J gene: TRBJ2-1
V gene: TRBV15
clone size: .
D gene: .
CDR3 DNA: TGTGCCACCAGCAGAGCCGAAGGGTCCTCCTACAATGAGCAGTTCTTC
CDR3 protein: CATSRAEGSSYNEQFF

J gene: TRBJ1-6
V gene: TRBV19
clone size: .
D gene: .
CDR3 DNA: TGTGCCAGTAGCAGCTATAATTCACCCCTCCACTTT
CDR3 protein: CASSSYNSPLHF

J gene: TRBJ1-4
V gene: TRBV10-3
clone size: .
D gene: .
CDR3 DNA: TGTGCCACCCGGGCCCTACAGATCTCGAATGAAAAACTGTTTTTT
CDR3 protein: CATRALQISNEKLFF

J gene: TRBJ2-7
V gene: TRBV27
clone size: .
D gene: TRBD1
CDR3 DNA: TGTGCCAGCTACAGCGGGACAGGGTTAGGCGAGCAGTACTTC
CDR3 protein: CASYSGTGLGEQYF

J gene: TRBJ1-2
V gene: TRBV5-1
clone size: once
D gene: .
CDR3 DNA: TGCGCCAGCAGCACACAGGGCTTTGGCTACACCTTC
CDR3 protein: CASSTQGFGYTF

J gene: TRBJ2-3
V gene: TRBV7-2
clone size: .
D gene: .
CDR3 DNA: TGTGCCAGCAGCTTAAAGGGGCCTCAGACAGATACGCAGTATTTT
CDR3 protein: CASSLKGPQTDTQYF

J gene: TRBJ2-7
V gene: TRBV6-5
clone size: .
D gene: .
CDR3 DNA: TGTGCCAGCAGTTACTCACCGGGGCCCTACGAGCAGTACTTC
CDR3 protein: CASSYSPGPYEQYF

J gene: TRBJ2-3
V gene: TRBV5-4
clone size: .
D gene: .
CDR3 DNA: TGTGCCAGCAGCCCATGGACAGCAACTAGCACAGATACGCAGTATTTT
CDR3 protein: CASSPWTATSTDTQYF

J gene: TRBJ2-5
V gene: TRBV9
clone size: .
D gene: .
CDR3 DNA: TGTGCCAGCAGCGTAGCTAACCAGGGGAGCAGAGAGACCCAGTACTTC
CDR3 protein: CASSVANQGSRETQYF

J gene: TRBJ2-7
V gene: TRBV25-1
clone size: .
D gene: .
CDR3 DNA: TGTGCCAGTTCAGGGGAAGACTCCTACGAGCAGTACTTC
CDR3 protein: CASSGEDSYEQYF

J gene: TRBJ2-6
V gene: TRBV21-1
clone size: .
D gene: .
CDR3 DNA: TGTGCCAGCCGTACGGGCACCCCGGGGACCAACGTCCTGACTTTC
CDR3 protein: CASRTGTPGTNVLTF

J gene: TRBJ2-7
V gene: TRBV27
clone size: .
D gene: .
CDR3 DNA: TGTGCCAGCAGTTTATCGGGAAGGGGCGAGCAGTACTTC
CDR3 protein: CASSLSGRGEQYF

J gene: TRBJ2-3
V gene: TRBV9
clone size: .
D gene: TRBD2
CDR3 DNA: TGTGCCAGCAGCCCGAGCGGGAGACAGCCTAATACGCAGTATTTT
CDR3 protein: CASSPSGRQPNTQYF